In this sample, the clone carrying this T cell receptor (beta chain) turned up once. The antigen is undetermined. The data stem from a study of blood T cells in healthy people across ages. PCR was performed a second time for about 7 to 11 cycles using a sample-barcoded 5' primer and a J-beta primer mix. MiXCR, applied by TCRdb to the 5' RACE reads, yields one record per CDR3 protein. The table lists more than 800,000 distinct CDR3 sequences, 35% to 50% of them singletons. Notes on the study in general: Donor CMV infection status was unknown, possibly confounding age-related changes in expanded clonotypes.

The trim removed 5 bases at V and 3 bases at J, leaving 11 bases unmatched. The germline V gene has CDR1 DFQATT and CDR2 SNEGSKA (reference sequence). The CDR3 is 16 amino acids. Material: blood. This sequence joins TRBV20-1 and TRBJ1-5; 9 bases are shared with TRBD1. This clonotype was sampled from a woman in her sixties in good health. In DNA, the CDR3 is TGCAGTGCTGGGGGGACAGGGAAGAGGGTCAATCAGCCCCAGCATTTT. Translation gives CSAGGTGKRVNQPQHF.